The 23 T cell receptor beta chains presented below share a single source sample, sequenced in a study of Ad26.COV2.S vaccination and SARS-CoV-2 variants. Produced via immunoSEQ multiplex PCR; TCRdb's table is partial and in-frame only. The sample carries 300,000 to 450,000 clones, roughly nine tenths recorded once. The sequenced sample was peripheral blood, obtained after recovery from COVID-19. These receptors were taken from a human donor who had recovered from COVID-19.

The chain couples TRBV5-6 to TRBJ2-7; D is uncertain. CDR3 length: 15 amino acids. V lost 4 bases and J 5 bases, leaving 19 bases between the germline ends. From germline, CDR1 is SGHDT and CDR2 YYEEEE. The CDR3 protein is CASSPRRVRSNEQYF. As DNA, the CDR3 is TGTGCCAGCAGCCCGAGAAGGGTGAGGAGTAACGAGCAGTACTTC.

This clone was recorded once. This rearrangement joins TRBV4-1 to TRBJ2-3; no reliable D call. V dropped 0 bases and J dropped 0 bases, with 10 bases sitting between them. This CDR3 is built from 16 residues. The germline CDR1 and CDR2 sequences are MGHRA and YSYEKL. This chain's CDR3 is CASSQDVGSSTDTQYF. Here the CDR3 DNA reads TGCGCCAGCAGCCAAGATGTAGGATCAAGCACAGATACGCAGTATTTT.

The V and J genes are TRBV18 and TRBJ1-1, with D possibly being TRBD1 (6 bases). V dropped 0 bases and J dropped 5 bases, with 16 bases sitting between them. Germline V lookup: CDR1 KGHSH, CDR2 LQKENI. This CDR3 has 16 amino acids. The chain's CDR3 is CASSPPGGGLLTEAFF. Written as DNA, the CDR3 is TGTGCCAGCTCACCACCGGGCGGGGGGCTGTTGACTGAAGCTTTCTTT.

V and J are TRBV6-6 and TRBJ2-6; the D gene is possibly TRBD1 (6 bases). The CDR3 loop spans 16 amino acids. CDR1 and CDR2 from the germline V gene are MNHNY and SVGAGI (reference sequence). V was pared by 5 bases and J by 3 bases, with 14 bases between. CDR3 sequence: CASSQGNGRGANVLTF. CDR3 coding DNA: TGTGCCAGCAGTCAGGGGAACGGGCGTGGGGCCAACGTCCTGACTTTC.

This sequence joins TRBV3-1 (or the pseudogene TRBV3-2) and TRBJ2-1; D might be TRBD2 (6 bases). CDR1 is LGHDT, CDR2 YNNKEL, per germline (reference sequence). This CDR3 has 16 amino acids. The V end lost 1 base, the J end lost 7 bases, and 17 bases lay between the germline ends. CDR3 region: CASSQGSVVGGNEQFF. The CDR3 DNA sequence: TGTGCCAGCAGCCAAGGGTCGGTCGTGGGGGGTAATGAGCAGTTCTTC.

The V gene is TRBV15, the J gene TRBJ2-7; maybe TRBD2 (5 bases). The CDR3 totals 15 residues. Per germline, CDR1 LNHNV and CDR2 YYDKDF (reference sequence). V was pared by 0 bases and J by 4 bases, with 13 bases between. CDR3 loop: CATSRESGSGYEQYF. Written as DNA, the CDR3 is TGTGCCACCAGCAGAGAGTCGGGGAGTGGGTACGAGCAGTACTTC.

The chain uses TRBV6-1 and TRBJ2-7, with a weak D call TRBD2 (5 bases). The CDR3 spans 15 residues. From germline, CDR1 is MNHNS and CDR2 SASEGT. Trimming stripped 2 bases from V and 2 bases from J, with 13 bases between. CDR3 loop: CASSELRGPPYEQYF. The DNA for the CDR3 is TGTGCCAGCAGTGAACTTCGAGGGCCGCCCTACGAGCAGTACTTC.

The genes are TRBV10-3 and TRBJ2-7; the D call may be TRBD1 or TRBD2 (5 bases each). Trimming took off 6 bases at V and 2 bases at J, with 8 bases between the two ends. CDR3 length: 12 residues. Germline V gene lookup returns CDR1 ENHRY and CDR2 SYGVKD. Here the CDR3 DNA reads TGTGCCATCAGGGGACCCACCTACGAGCAGTACTTC. Translated, it gives CAIRGPTYEQYF.

This chain links TRBV3-1 (or the pseudogene TRBV3-2) with TRBJ1-4; D remains unclear. The V end lost 5 bases, the J end lost 8 bases, and 12 bases lay between the germline ends. CDR3 length: 13 residues. Germline CDR1 and CDR2: LGHDT and YNNKEL (reference sequence). The CDR3 DNA reads as TGTGCCAGCAGCTCCCAGCCCCCCGAAAAACTGTTTTTT. Amino acids: CASSSQPPEKLFF.

This chain uses TRBV6-5 with TRBJ1-2, with TRBD1 matching 7 bases. V was clipped by 6 bases and J by 3 bases; unmatched bases: 7. The CDR3 has 14 residues. Germline-derived CDR1 and CDR2 are MNHEY and SVGAGI. CDR3 sequence: CASRKGQVDYGYTF. The CDR3 coding sequence is TGTGCCAGCAGGAAAGGACAGGTCGACTATGGCTACACCTTC.

Details on this clone: Other DNA sequences in this sample translate to the same CDR3. The chain links TRBV12-3 or TRBV12-4 to TRBJ1-1; no clear D. Trimming cost V 0 bases and J 0 bases, with 2 bases left between them. The CDR3 has 13 residues. In nucleotides, the CDR3 is TGTGCCAGCAGTTTAGCTGTGAACACTGAAGCTTTCTTT. It translates to CASSLAVNTEAFF.

The chain has TRBV21-1 and TRBJ1-1. TRBV21-1 is a listed pseudogene. The CDR3 contains 15 residues. The CDR3 DNA is TGTGCCAGCAGCAAAGATCGGGGGATGAACACTGAAGCTTTCTTT. Its translation is CASSKDRGMNTEAFF.

The chain couples TRBV2 to TRBJ2-2; D is perhaps TRBD2 (6 bases). This CDR3 is built from 12 residues. V was clipped by 5 bases and J by 8 bases, with 9 bases between them. The V gene's germline CDR1 is SNHLY and CDR2 FYNNEI. The CDR3 DNA follows: TGTGCCAGCAGTCGCCGGGGGGGGGAGCTGTTTTTT. Its translation is CASSRRGGELFF.

This chain connects TRBV12-5 to TRBJ2-7, with D uncertain. In germline, CDR1 is LGHNT, CDR2 FRNRAP. Trimming cost V 5 bases and J 7 bases, with 15 bases left between them. This CDR3 comprises 13 residues. The CDR3 spells CASGPGRHLEQYF. As DNA, the CDR3 is TGTGCTAGTGGTCCCGGGCGACACTTAGAGCAGTACTTC.

The rearrangement links TRBV3-1 (or the pseudogene TRBV3-2) to TRBJ2-1, with 7 bases aligning to TRBD1. Germline CDR1 reads LGHDT; CDR2 reads YNNKEL (reference sequence). With V trimmed by 0 bases and J by 4 bases, 9 bases remained unmatched. CDR3 size: 17 residues. For the CDR3, the DNA is TGTGCCAGCAGCCAAGATGGCACCGGGACAGTTTACAATGAGCAGTTCTTC. Translation gives CASSQDGTGTVYNEQFF.

The rearrangement links TRBV29-1 to TRBJ2-5; D may be TRBD1 (6 bases). The V and J ends lost 7 bases and 5 bases respectively, with 17 bases between them. This CDR3 is 13 amino acids long. Germline V lookup: CDR1 SQVTM, CDR2 ANQGSEA. CDR3 amino acids: CSARQVRAETQYF. CDR3 DNA: TGCAGCGCCCGACAGGTTCGCGCGGAGACCCAGTACTTC.

This clone was found once. V usage is TRBV7-3 and J usage is TRBJ2-7, with 7 bases fitting TRBD1. This CDR3 has 15 residues. CDR1 and CDR2 from the germline V gene are SGHTA and FQGTGA. Germline trimming cut 5 bases from V and 3 bases from J; bases unmatched to any gene: 10. CDR3 sequence (DNA): TGTGCCAGCAGCCCACACCGGACAGGCGACTACGAGCAGTACTTC. Protein sequence: CASSPHRTGDYEQYF. The full variable domain, completed using reference TRBV7-3 and TRBJ2-7, is GAGVSQTPSNKVTEKGKYVELRCDPISGHTALYWYRQSLGQGPEFLIYFQGTGAADDSGLPNDRFFAVRPEGSVSTLKIQRTERGDSAVYLCASSPHRTGDYEQYFGPGTRLTVT.

The gene calls are TRBV11-2 and TRBJ1-4; D gene uncertain. Germline V gene sequence: CDR1 SGHAT, CDR2 FQNNGV. The CDR3 covers 14 residues. The germline V and J ends were trimmed by 0 bases and 14 bases, with 16 bases remaining between them. CDR3 protein: CASSLEHLGARLFF. The DNA of the CDR3 is TGTGCCAGCAGCTTAGAGCACTTGGGTGCAAGGCTGTTTTTT.

The rearrangement joins TRBV5-1 to TRBJ1-2; the D gene is possibly TRBD1 (6 bases). V shed 4 bases and J shed 3 bases, with 16 bases lying between them. The germline gives CDR1 SGHRS, CDR2 YFSETQ. The CDR3 contains 15 residues. The chain's CDR3 is CASSPSGGLDYGYTF. In DNA form, the CDR3 reads TGCGCCAGCAGCCCCTCCGGGGGGCTCGACTATGGCTACACCTTC.

Details on this clone: An end of the junction does not agree with germline; a read error may underlie this. The chain recombines TRBV3-1 (or the pseudogene TRBV3-2) with TRBJ2-3; D remains unclear. Germline CDR1 LGHDT, CDR2 YNNKEL (reference sequence). There are 12 residues in the CDR3. CDR3 sequence (DNA): TGTGCCAGCAGTCAAGATTTTGGGAAGGTGGATTTT. This sequence encodes CASSQDFGKVDF.

Points on this clone: Other DNA sequences from this sample encode an identical CDR3 as well. This chain joins TRBV7-9 and TRBJ1-1; the D is unclear. Trimming took off 5 bases at V and 4 bases at J, with 5 bases between the two ends. Germline V CDR1 and CDR2: SEHNR, FQNEAQ (reference sequence). This CDR3 spans 11 amino acids. The CDR3 DNA follows: TGTGCCAGCAGCCTAGGCACTGAAGCTTTCTTT. It specifies CASSLGTEAFF.

J is TRBJ1-3 and V is TRBV10-1, with D uncertain. Germline CDR1 WNHNN, CDR2 SYGVQD (reference sequence). The germline V and J ends were trimmed by 6 bases and 8 bases, with 8 bases remaining between them. CDR3 size: 11 residues. The DNA for the CDR3 is TGCGCCAGCAGGAGTGGGGACACCATATATTTT. It is translated as CASRSGDTIYF.

The rearrangement joins TRBV20-1 to TRBJ1-2, with D possibly being TRBD1 (6 bases). V shed 7 bases and J shed 2 bases, with 8 bases lying between them. There are 11 residues in the CDR3. Germline loops: CDR1 DFQATT, CDR2 SNEGSKA (reference sequence). The CDR3 nucleotides are TGCAGTGTAGGGGGGAACTATGGCTACACCTTC. Amino acids: CSVGGNYGYTF.